The source of this T cell receptor (beta chain) is a study of shared clonotypes between healthy human individuals (TCRdb year 2020). Broadly, across the study: The cohort included a few men and two women between 18 and 49 years of age. To increase sequencing depth and limit assay-specific biases, different laboratories used diverse techniques to prepare libraries and sequence TCR repertoires. Leukapheresis yielded between about 0.85 and 10 billion PBMCs per donor. Blood TCR repertoires of roughly 5 healthy adults were deeply sequenced to estimate repertoire size and the extent of clonotype sharing between individuals. For each donor, three plates each were used for CD4 naive and CD4 memory, two plates were used for CD8 naive, and one plate was used for CD8 memory.

CD8 naive samples were CD45RO-negative cells positively selected for CCR7, giving a CD45RA+CCR7+ population that excluded TemRA cells. Healthy HIV-negative adults with no recently reported acute infections or vaccinations were included as donors. Every donor was a Caucasian adult living in Nashville, Tennessee, USA. Blood was collected by leukapheresis, and PBMCs were isolated by Ficoll-Histopaque density gradient centrifugation and then cryopreserved in liquid nitrogen vapor phase. Analytical flow cytometry was used to check the purity and quantity of each magnetically sorted T cell population. Genomic DNA was isolated from every sorted fraction and measured by UV absorbance on a Nanodrop 2000c. To note about this clone: Its antigen remains unidentified. No qualities accompany the bases; no much larger clone lies one base away.

What the authors observed across the whole study: Pairwise subsampling led to the expectation that sequencing depth would affect the degree of clonotype sharing among donors. Sampling was limited to blood, and TCR repertoires in tissue likely differ from TCR repertoires in blood. The genetic and exposure-history diversity represented was limited by the small number of donors. Approximately 4.8% of naive CD4, 3.5% of naive CD8, roughly 2.5% of memory CD4, and over 0.35% of memory CD8 clonotypes were shared across four donors. Naive subsets generally had larger estimated clonotype richness than memory subsets did. Higher generation probabilities were observed for clonotypes shared by all four sorted-subset donors than for non-shared clonotypes. Incomplete sequencing was indicated by rarefaction of sorted-subset datasets, despite the large sequencing depth.

Using the deep immunoSEQ assay, TCR CDR3 regions were amplified from genomic DNA by multiplex PCR. Genomic DNA extracted from each cell subset was distributed evenly over all wells of several immunoSEQ 96-well plates, and each plate served as one replicate. For sorted subsets, 150 to 250 ng of genomic DNA, equivalent to 25,000 to 35,000 T cell genomes, went into each replicate PCR. Purified libraries were quantified with a Qubit 3.0 fluorometer, sized on a Bioanalyzer 2100, and re-quantified with the KAPA Library Quantification kit. A separate single-read 150-cycle Illumina NextSeq 550 flow cell was used to sequence each immunoSEQ 96-well plate. Concerning the study's data processing: Because the immunoSEQ output included only junctional sequences and no quality scores, the filtering could not be the same as the filtering used for full-length reads. Sequences were annotated with PyIR, a Python wrapper for IgBLAST v1.9, and V/J genes and CDR3 were assigned using IMGT germline references. Any read was removed if the V/J assignment was weak (E-value above 1e-6), the CDR3 was missing, or the read contained stop codons, out-of-frame junctions, or ambiguous translated residues. V3J clonotypes were defined as sequences sharing the same inferred V gene, J gene, and CDR3 amino acid sequence. Percentage overlap between repertoires was computed as shared unique clonotypes divided by the size of the smaller repertoire. Repertoire richness was assessed with RTK rarefaction, the Chao1 estimator, and Recon v2.1 estimates of unobserved clonotypes. For all TCRbeta clonotypes obtained by the gDNA method from four donors, generation probabilities were computed with OLGA. TCRdb retrieved this table from immuneACCESS and kept in-frame rearrangements only. Not all clones are present; in checked studies, unresolved V genes account for under half, and no reason is known for the remainder. V and J calls and clone size are as listed in that table; D and trimming were resolved from the DNA. Counted in this sample were some 2.1 million clones; less than 95% of them appeared once. Of the sample, about 1.1% is held by the ten largest clones.

Sample: naive CD8+ T cells sorted from blood. The cell subset or site label, read with the paper, signifies: CD45RA+CCR7+. This TCR was recovered from a man between 18 and 29 years old in good health.

This receptor carries the CDR3 CASTQGMNTEAFF. The nucleotide sequence reads as follows: TGTGCCAGCACCCAGGGGATGAACACTGAAGCTTTCTTT. The chain joins TRBV11-2 to TRBJ1-1; TRBD1 is a weak D gene call, 6 bases matching. The CDR3 covers 13 residues, taking in both the cysteine and the phenylalanine. The read is trimmed to its CDR3 DNA, 39 bases read in frame from base 1. V is clipped by 7 bases and J by 0 bases, and the sequence between their germline boundaries is 9 bases long. The germline V gene encodes CDR1 SGHAT and CDR2 FQNNGV.